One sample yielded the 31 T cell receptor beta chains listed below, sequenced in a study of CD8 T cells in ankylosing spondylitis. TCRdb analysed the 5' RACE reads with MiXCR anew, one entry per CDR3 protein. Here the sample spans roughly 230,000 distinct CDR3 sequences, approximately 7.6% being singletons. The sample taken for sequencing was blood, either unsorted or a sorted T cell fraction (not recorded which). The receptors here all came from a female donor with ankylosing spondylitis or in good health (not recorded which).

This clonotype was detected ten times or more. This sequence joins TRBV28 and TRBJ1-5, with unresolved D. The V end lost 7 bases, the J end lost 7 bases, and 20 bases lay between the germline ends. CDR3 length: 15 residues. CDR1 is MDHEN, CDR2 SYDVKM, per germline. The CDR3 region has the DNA TGTGCCAGCACCCCCGGGAGTCCTGCGAGCCAGCCCCAGCATTTT. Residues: CASTPGSPASQPQHF.

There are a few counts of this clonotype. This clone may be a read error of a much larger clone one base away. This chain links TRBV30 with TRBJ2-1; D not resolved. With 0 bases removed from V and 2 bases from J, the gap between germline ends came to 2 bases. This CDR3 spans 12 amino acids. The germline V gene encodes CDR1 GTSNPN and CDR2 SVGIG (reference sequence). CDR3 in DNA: TGTGCCTGGAGTGTTGCCTACAATGAGCAGTTCTTC. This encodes CAWSVAYNEQFF.

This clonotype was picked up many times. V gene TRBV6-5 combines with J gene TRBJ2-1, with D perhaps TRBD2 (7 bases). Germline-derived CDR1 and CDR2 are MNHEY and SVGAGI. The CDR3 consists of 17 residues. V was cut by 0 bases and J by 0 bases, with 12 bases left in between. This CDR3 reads CASSYSTGGSSYNEQFF. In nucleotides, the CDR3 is TGTGCCAGCAGTTACTCGACAGGCGGGAGCTCCTACAATGAGCAGTTCTTC.

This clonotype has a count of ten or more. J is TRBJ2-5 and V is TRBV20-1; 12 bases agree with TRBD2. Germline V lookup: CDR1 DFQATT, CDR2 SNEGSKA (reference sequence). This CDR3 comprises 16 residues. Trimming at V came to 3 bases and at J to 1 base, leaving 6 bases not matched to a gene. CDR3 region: CSASPGLAGTQETQYF. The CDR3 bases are TGCAGTGCTAGCCCTGGACTAGCGGGAACCCAAGAGACCCAGTACTTC.

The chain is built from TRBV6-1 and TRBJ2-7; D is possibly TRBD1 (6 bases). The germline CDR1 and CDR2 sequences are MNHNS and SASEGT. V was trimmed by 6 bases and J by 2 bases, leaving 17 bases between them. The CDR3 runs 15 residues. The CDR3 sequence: CASSQGGTRPYEQYF. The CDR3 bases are TGTGCCAGCAGCCAAGGGGGTACTCGGCCCTACGAGCAGTACTTC.

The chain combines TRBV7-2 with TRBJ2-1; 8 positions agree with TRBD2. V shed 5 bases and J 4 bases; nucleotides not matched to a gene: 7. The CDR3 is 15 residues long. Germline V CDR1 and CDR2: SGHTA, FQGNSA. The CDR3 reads CASSISGVYYNEQFF. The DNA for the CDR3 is TGTGCCAGCAGCATTAGCGGGGTCTATTACAATGAGCAGTTCTTC.

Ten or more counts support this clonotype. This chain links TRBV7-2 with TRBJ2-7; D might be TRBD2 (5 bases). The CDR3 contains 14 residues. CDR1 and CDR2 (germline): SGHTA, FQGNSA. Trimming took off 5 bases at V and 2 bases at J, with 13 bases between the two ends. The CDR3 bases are TGTGCCAGCAGCCGCGACTCCGGGGCCTACGAGCAGTACTTC. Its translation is CASSRDSGAYEQYF.

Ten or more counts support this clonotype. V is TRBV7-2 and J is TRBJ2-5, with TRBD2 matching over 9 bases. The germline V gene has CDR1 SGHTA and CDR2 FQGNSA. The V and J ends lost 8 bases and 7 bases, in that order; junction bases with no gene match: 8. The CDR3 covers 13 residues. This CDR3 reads CASGVAGAGTQYF. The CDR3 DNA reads TGTGCCAGCGGGGTAGCGGGGGCCGGGACCCAGTACTTC.

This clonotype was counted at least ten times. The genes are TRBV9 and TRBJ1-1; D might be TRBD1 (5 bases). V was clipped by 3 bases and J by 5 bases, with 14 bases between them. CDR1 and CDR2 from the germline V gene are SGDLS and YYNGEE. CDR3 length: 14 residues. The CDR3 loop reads CASSEGQKGTEAFF. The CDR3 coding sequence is TGTGCCAGCAGCGAGGGGCAAAAGGGGACTGAAGCTTTCTTT.

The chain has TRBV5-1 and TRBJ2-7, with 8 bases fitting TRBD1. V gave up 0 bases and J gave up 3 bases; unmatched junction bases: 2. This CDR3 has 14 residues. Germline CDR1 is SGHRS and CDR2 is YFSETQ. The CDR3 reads CASSLGTGNYEQYF. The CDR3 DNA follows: TGCGCCAGCAGCTTGGGGACAGGGAACTACGAGCAGTACTTC.

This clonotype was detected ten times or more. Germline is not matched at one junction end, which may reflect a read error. Here the CDR3 reads CSAPPTSGGHFRF. In nucleotides, the CDR3 is TGCAGTGCTCCACCTACTAGCGGGGGCCACTTTCGGTTC. The J gene is TRBJ2-5, the V gene TRBV20-1, with 11 bases aligning to TRBD2. Germline V lookup: CDR1 DFQATT, CDR2 SNEGSKA (reference sequence). The CDR3 spans 13 residues.

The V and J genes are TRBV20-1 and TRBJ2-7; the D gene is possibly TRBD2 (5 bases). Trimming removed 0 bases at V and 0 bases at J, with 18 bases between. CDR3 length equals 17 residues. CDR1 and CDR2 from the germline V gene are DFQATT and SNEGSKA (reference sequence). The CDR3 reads CSARDPRVPLTSYEQYF. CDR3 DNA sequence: TGCAGTGCTAGAGACCCGCGGGTACCACTAACCTCCTACGAGCAGTACTTC.

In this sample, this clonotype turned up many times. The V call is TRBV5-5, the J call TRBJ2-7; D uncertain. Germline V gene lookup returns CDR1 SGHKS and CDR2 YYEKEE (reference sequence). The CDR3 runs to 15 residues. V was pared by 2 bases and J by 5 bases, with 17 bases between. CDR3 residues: CASSFGSGAADEQYF. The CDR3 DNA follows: TGTGCCAGCAGCTTTGGTTCAGGCGCGGCCGACGAGCAGTACTTC.

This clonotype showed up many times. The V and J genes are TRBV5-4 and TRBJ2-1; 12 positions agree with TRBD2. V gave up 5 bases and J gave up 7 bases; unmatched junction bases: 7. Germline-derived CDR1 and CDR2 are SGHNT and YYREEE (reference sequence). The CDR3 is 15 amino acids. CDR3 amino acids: CASSGLAGINNEQFF. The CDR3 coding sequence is TGTGCCAGCAGTGGACTAGCGGGAATTAATAATGAGCAGTTCTTC.

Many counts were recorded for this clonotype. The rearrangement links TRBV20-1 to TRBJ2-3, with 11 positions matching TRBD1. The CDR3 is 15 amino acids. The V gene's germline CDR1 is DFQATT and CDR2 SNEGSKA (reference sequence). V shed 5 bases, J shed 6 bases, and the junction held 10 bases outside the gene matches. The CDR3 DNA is TGCAGTGCTCACCGTGGGACAGGGGGTGGGGATACGCAGTATTTT. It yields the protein CSAHRGTGGGDTQYF.

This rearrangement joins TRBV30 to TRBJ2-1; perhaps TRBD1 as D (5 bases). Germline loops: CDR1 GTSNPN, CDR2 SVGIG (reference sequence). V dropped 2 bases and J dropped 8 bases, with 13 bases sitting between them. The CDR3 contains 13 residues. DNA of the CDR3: TGTGCCTGGAGTAAGGGGCTTGGGGATGAGCAGTTCTTC. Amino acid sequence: CAWSKGLGDEQFF.

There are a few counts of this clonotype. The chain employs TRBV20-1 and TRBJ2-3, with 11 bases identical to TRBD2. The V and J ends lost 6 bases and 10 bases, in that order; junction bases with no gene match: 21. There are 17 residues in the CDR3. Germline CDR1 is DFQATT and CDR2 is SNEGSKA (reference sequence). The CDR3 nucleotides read TGCAGTGCCAGCCCCTTAGCGGGAGGGCTCCCCGACTTTGCGCAGTATTTT. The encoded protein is CSASPLAGGLPDFAQYF.

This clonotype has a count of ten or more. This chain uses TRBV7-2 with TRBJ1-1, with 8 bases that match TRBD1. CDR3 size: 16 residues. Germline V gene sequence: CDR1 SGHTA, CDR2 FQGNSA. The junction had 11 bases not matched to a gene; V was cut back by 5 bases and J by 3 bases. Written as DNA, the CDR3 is TGTGCCAGCAGCCCAGGAGACAGGGGAGGGTACACTGAAGCTTTCTTT. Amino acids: CASSPGDRGGYTEAFF.

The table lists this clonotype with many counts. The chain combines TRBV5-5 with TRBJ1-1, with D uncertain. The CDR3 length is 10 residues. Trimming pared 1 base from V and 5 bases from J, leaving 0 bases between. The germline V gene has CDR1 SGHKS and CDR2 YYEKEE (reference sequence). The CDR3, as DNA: TGTGCCAGCAGCTTGACTGAAGCTTTCTTT. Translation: CASSLTEAFF.

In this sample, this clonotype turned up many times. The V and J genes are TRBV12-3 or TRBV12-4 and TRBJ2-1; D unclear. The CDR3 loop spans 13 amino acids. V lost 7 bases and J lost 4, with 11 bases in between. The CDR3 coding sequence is TGTGCCAGCACCACCGTACGATACAATGAGCAGTTCTTC. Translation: CASTTVRYNEQFF.

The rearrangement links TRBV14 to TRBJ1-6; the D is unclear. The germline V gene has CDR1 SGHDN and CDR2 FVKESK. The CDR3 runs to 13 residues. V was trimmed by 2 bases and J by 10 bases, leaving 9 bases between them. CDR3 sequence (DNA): TGTGCCAGCAGCCAAATAAGGGAATCACCCCTCCACTTT. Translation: CASSQIRESPLHF.

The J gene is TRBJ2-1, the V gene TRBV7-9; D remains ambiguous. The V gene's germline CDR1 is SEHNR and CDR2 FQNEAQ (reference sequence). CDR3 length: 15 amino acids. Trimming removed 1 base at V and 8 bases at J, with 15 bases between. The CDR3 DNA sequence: TGTGCCAGCAGCTTAGAATCCCCGGTGGTCGATGAGCAGTTCTTC. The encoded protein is CASSLESPVVDEQFF.

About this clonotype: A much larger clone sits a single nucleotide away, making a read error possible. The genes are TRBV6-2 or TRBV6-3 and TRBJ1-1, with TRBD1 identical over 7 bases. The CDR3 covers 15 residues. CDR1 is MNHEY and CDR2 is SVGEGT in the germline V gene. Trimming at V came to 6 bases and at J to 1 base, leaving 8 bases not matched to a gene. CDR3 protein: CASSCTGARNTEAFF. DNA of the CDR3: TGTGCCAGCAGCTGTACAGGGGCGCGGAACACTGAAGCTTTCTTT.

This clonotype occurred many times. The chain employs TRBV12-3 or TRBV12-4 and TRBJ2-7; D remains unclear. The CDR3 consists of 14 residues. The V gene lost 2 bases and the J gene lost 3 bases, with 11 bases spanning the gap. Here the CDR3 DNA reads TGTGCCAGCAGTTTATCCTCGCCCCGCTACGAGCAGTACTTC. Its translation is CASSLSSPRYEQYF.

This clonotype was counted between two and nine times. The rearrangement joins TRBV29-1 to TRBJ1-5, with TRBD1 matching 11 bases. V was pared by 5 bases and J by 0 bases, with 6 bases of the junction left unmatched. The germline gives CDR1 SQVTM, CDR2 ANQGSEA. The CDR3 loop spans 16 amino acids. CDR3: CSVLWGQGGSNQPQHF. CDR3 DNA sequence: TGCAGCGTTCTCTGGGGACAGGGGGGTAGCAATCAGCCCCAGCATTTT.

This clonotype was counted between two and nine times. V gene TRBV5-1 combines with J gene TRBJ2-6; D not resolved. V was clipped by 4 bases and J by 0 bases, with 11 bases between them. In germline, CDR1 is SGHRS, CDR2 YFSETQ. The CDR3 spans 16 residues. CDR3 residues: CASSAGRNSGANVLTF. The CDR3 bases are TGCGCCAGCAGCGCCGGACGGAACTCTGGGGCCAACGTCCTGACTTTC.

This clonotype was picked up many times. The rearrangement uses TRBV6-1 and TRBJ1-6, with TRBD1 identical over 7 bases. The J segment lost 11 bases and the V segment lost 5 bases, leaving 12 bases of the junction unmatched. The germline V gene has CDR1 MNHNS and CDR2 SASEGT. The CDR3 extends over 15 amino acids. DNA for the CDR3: TGTGCCAGCAGTCCCCCCCGGACAGGTTCGGCACCCCTCCACTTT. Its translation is CASSPPRTGSAPLHF.

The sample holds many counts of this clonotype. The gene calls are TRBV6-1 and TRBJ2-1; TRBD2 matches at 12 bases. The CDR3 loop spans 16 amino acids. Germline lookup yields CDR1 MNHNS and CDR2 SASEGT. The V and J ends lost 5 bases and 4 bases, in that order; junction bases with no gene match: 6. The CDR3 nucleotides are TGTGCCAGCAGTCTCCCAGGACTAGCGGGATACAATGAGCAGTTCTTC. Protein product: CASSLPGLAGYNEQFF.

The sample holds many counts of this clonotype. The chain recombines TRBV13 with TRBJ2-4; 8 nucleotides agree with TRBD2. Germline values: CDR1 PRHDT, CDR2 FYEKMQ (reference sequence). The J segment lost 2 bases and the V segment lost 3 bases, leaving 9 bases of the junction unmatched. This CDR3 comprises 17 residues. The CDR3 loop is CASSLGRGRFTKNIQYF. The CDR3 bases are TGTGCCAGCAGCTTGGGGCGCGGGAGGTTTACCAAAAACATTCAGTACTTC.

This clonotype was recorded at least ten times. The CDR3 DNA reads TGCAGTGTGGGGGGGTTCACCGGGGAGCTGTTTTTT. Amino acid sequence: CSVGGFTGELFF. V usage is TRBV20-1 and J usage is TRBJ2-2, with 7 bases matching TRBD2. The CDR3 runs to 12 residues. CDR1 DFQATT and CDR2 SNEGSKA come from the germline V gene (reference sequence). The J segment lost 4 bases and the V segment lost 7 bases, leaving 3 bases of the junction unmatched.

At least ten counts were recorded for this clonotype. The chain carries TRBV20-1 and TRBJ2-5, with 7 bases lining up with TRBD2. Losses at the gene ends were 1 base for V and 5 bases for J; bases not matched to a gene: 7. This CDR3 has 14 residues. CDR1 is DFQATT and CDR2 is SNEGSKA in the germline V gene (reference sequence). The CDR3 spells CSARVSGAEETQYF. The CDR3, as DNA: TGCAGTGCTAGAGTCAGCGGGGCAGAGGAGACCCAGTACTTC.